A selection of T cell receptor beta chains follows, all from one sample in a study of blood T cell repertoires in COVID-19. The method was immunoSEQ multiplex PCR; TCRdb's version includes in-frame clones alone and lacks a portion of them. The sample lists 300,000 to 350,000 clones, around 90% occurring once. Specimen: peripheral blood. These receptors came from a woman under 40 with COVID-19, enrolled during active disease. The CDR3 runs from the conserved cysteine through the conserved F or W. Each record gives: V gene, clone size, J gene, D gene, CDR3 DNA, CDR3 protein. A D gene is named only where the DNA matches it firmly. A row's size may be missing; if present it is once, few, many or a size class.

V: TRBV7-9
size: .
J: TRBJ1-4
D: TRBD1
DNA: TGTGCCAGCAGCTTAGGACAGGGAGGAAATGAAAAACTGTTTTTT
CDR3: CASSLGQGGNEKLFF

V: TRBV9
size: .
J: TRBJ2-4
D: TRBD1
DNA: TGTGCCAGCAGCGTAGGGGGGGCCTCGACAGGGGCTGGAAACATTCAGTACTTC
CDR3: CASSVGGASTGAGNIQYF

V: TRBV10-2
size: .
J: TRBJ2-5
D: .
DNA: TGCGCCAGCAGTGTCACAGGGTCTGGGGAGACCCAGTACTTC
CDR3: CASSVTGSGETQYF

V: TRBV2
size: .
J: TRBJ2-1
D: TRBD2
DNA: TGTGCCAGCGCCCCACTAGCGGGAGATGAGCAGTTCTTC
CDR3: CASAPLAGDEQFF

V: TRBV2
size: once
J: TRBJ1-2
D: .
DNA: TGTGCCAGCAGTGAAGGCGGGACCGACTATAAACGACTAAATTATGGCTACACCTTC
CDR3: CASSEGGTDYKRLNYGYTF

V: TRBV6-5
size: .
J: TRBJ2-5
D: .
DNA: TGTGCCAGCAGTTTGCTCAGCGCAGAGACCCAGTACTTC
CDR3: CASSLLSAETQYF

V: TRBV29-1
size: .
J: TRBJ2-1
D: .
DNA: TGCAGCGCCAGGGGTTACAATGAGCAGTTCTTC
CDR3: CSARGYNEQFF

V: TRBV29-1
size: .
J: TRBJ2-5
D: .
DNA: TGCAGCGCTGGGAGCCCACAAGAGACCCAGTACTTC
CDR3: CSAGSPQETQYF

V: TRBV6-1
size: .
J: TRBJ2-7
D: .
DNA: TGTGCCAGCAGTGAAGCTCAGGGCGACTACGAGCAGTACTTC
CDR3: CASSEAQGDYEQYF

V: TRBV19
size: .
J: TRBJ2-1
D: TRBD2
DNA: TGTGCCAGTAGTATAAGGTCACTAGCGGGCTACAATGAGCAGTTCTTC
CDR3: CASSIRSLAGYNEQFF

V: TRBV4-2
size: .
J: TRBJ2-4
D: TRBD1
DNA: TGTGCCAGCAGCCGGGACAGGTTTGCCAAAAACATTCAGTACTTC
CDR3: CASSRDRFAKNIQYF

V: TRBV6-5
size: .
J: TRBJ1-1
D: TRBD1
DNA: TGTGCCAGCAGATCCGGGACAGCCCAGAACACTGAAGCTTTCTTT
CDR3: CASRSGTAQNTEAFF

V: TRBV7-8
size: .
J: TRBJ1-3
D: TRBD1
DNA: TGTGCCAGCAGCTTAGAAGGGACAGGGCCAGGAAACACCATATATTTT
CDR3: CASSLEGTGPGNTIYF

V: TRBV28
size: .
J: TRBJ1-1
D: .
DNA: TGTGCCAGCAGTTTGTCCGGGGAGGGGGGCACTGAAGCTTTCTTT
CDR3: CASSLSGEGGTEAFF

V: TRBV5-1
size: .
J: TRBJ1-4
D: TRBD1
DNA: TGCGCCAGCAGCTTGGCGGGACAGGGCGGTGAAAAACTGTTTTTT
CDR3: CASSLAGQGGEKLFF

V: TRBV5-1
size: .
J: TRBJ2-3
D: TRBD2
DNA: TGCGCCAGCAGCCAAACTCTAGCGGGAGCAGATACGCAGTATTTT
CDR3: CASSQTLAGADTQYF

V: TRBV15
size: .
J: TRBJ2-3
D: .
DNA: TGTGCCACCAGCGTCCTAGCGACGAGCACAGATACGCAGTATTTT
CDR3: CATSVLATSTDTQYF

V: TRBV18
size: .
J: TRBJ1-6
D: TRBD1
DNA: TGTGCCAGCTCACTAGGGGGCGAAAATTCACCCCTCCACTTT
CDR3: CASSLGGENSPLHF

V: TRBV10-3
size: .
J: TRBJ2-4
D: TRBD2
DNA: TGTGCCATCAGTGAGCCCGCCGGGACTAGCGGGAGATTGGCCAAAAACATTCAGTACTTC
CDR3: CAISEPAGTSGRLAKNIQYF

V: TRBV19
size: few
J: TRBJ1-3
D: .
DNA: TGTGCCAGTAGTTTGGGGGGTGTTGGAAACACCATATATTTT
CDR3: CASSLGGVGNTIYF

V: TRBV6-5
size: .
J: TRBJ2-7
D: TRBD1
DNA: TGTGCCAGCAGTCGACAGGGGAGTTCCTACGAGCAGTACTTC
CDR3: CASSRQGSSYEQYF

V: TRBV5-1
size: .
J: TRBJ2-5
D: .
DNA: TGCGCCAGCAGCTATGGCTCAGGGAAAGAGACCCAGTACTTC
CDR3: CASSYGSGKETQYF

V: TRBV27
size: .
J: TRBJ2-1
D: .
DNA: TGTGCCAGCAGTTTACAGCGGGCCATCTACAATGAGCAGTTCTTC
CDR3: CASSLQRAIYNEQFF

V: TRBV4-3
size: .
J: TRBJ2-4
D: .
DNA: TGCGCCAGCAGCCTCCGACAGGTAAACATTCAGTACTTT
CDR3: CASSLRQVNIQYF

V: TRBV2
size: .
J: TRBJ2-7
D: .
DNA: TGTGCCAGCAGTGAAGGACAGTACGAGCAGTACTTC
CDR3: CASSEGQYEQYF

V: TRBV21-1
size: .
J: TRBJ1-3
D: .
DNA: TGTGCCAGCAGCAACACAGGGATCCTCTCTGGAAACACCATATATTTT
CDR3: CASSNTGILSGNTIYF

V: TRBV6-5
size: .
J: TRBJ1-5
D: .
DNA: TGTGCCAGCAGTTCCGACCGGGGGGCCGGCAATCAGCCCCAGCATTTT
CDR3: CASSSDRGAGNQPQHF

V: TRBV29-1
size: .
J: TRBJ1-5
D: .
DNA: TGCAGCGTTTTGGGGATCGGGGATCAGCCCCAGCATTTT
CDR3: CSVLGIGDQPQHF

V: TRBV7-8
size: once
J: TRBJ1-3
D: .
DNA: TGTGCCAGCAGCCAACAGAACTCTGGAAACACCATATATTTT
CDR3: CASSQQNSGNTIYF

V: TRBV5-1
size: .
J: TRBJ2-7
D: TRBD1
DNA: TGCGCCAGCAGCCTACGGACAGGGACATACGAGCAGTACTTC
CDR3: CASSLRTGTYEQYF

V: TRBV28
size: .
J: TRBJ2-3
D: TRBD1
DNA: TGTGCCAGCAGTTGGACAGGGCGGGTCACAGATACGCAGTATTTT
CDR3: CASSWTGRVTDTQYF

V: TRBV10-2
size: .
J: TRBJ1-3
D: .
DNA: TGCGCCAGCAGTGACAGGGGCAACACCATATATTTT
CDR3: CASSDRGNTIYF

V: TRBV27
size: .
J: TRBJ2-3
D: TRBD2
DNA: TGTGCCAGCAGTTTAACCTCCGGGGGCGGGAGGTCACGAGATACGCAGTATTTT
CDR3: CASSLTSGGGRSRDTQYF

V: TRBV5-1
size: once
J: TRBJ2-3
D: .
DNA: TGCGCCAGCAGCCTATTACAGCGGAGCACAGATACGCAGTATTTT
CDR3: CASSLLQRSTDTQYF

V: TRBV27
size: few
J: TRBJ2-7
D: TRBD1
DNA: TGTGCCAGCAGTAACTACGGACAGGGGACCTACGAGCAGTACTTC
CDR3: CASSNYGQGTYEQYF

V: TRBV11-2
size: .
J: TRBJ2-3
D: TRBD1
DNA: TGTGCCAGCAGCATAGGGACAGGGCAAGATACGCAGTATTTT
CDR3: CASSIGTGQDTQYF

V: TRBV4-1
size: .
J: TRBJ1-4
D: .
DNA: TGCGCCAGCAGCCAGAGTCCCCATGAAAAACTGTTTTTT
CDR3: CASSQSPHEKLFF

V: TRBV9
size: .
J: TRBJ1-3
D: .
DNA: TGTGCCAGCAGCGTGCAGGGCTCTGGAAACACCATATATTTT
CDR3: CASSVQGSGNTIYF

V: TRBV10-1
size: .
J: TRBJ2-7
D: TRBD1
DNA: TGCGCCAGCAGCCCCGGGACAGGGAGCTACGAGCAGTACTTC
CDR3: CASSPGTGSYEQYF

V: TRBV19
size: .
J: TRBJ2-1
D: TRBD2
DNA: TGTGCCAGTAGATTAGCGGGATATGTAGATGAGCAGTTCTTC
CDR3: CASRLAGYVDEQFF

V: TRBV3-1/TRBV3-2
size: .
J: TRBJ1-6
D: .
DNA: TGTGCCAGCAGCCACCGGGACAATAATTCACCCCTCCACTTT
CDR3: CASSHRDNNSPLHF

V: TRBV5-1
size: once
J: TRBJ2-7
D: .
DNA: TGCGCCAGCAGCTTGGTGGCAGGGGTGAGATACGAGCAGTACTTC
CDR3: CASSLVAGVRYEQYF

V: TRBV3-1/TRBV3-2
size: .
J: TRBJ2-1
D: .
DNA: TGTGCCAGCAGCCGCCCCGTTTTTTATGTCGGTCCGACTTACAATGAGCAGTTCTTC
CDR3: CASSRPVFYVGPTYNEQFF

V: TRBV27
size: .
J: TRBJ1-3
D: .
DNA: TGTGCCAGCAGTTTAGGCCTCAGCTCTGGAAACACCATATATTTT
CDR3: CASSLGLSSGNTIYF

V: TRBV5-5
size: once
J: TRBJ2-7
D: .
DNA: TGTGCCAGCAGCCAGACAGGCGCCTACGAGCAGTACTTC
CDR3: CASSQTGAYEQYF

V: TRBV30
size: .
J: TRBJ1-2
D: .
DNA: TGTGCCTGGAGCCCCAGGGAGGGGTATGGCTACACCTTC
CDR3: CAWSPREGYGYTF

V: TRBV6-5
size: .
J: TRBJ2-2
D: .
DNA: TGTGCCAGCACCCTCGGAGGGCCCACCGGGGAGCTGTTTTTT
CDR3: CASTLGGPTGELFF

V: TRBV5-6
size: .
J: TRBJ1-1
D: .
DNA: TGTGCCAGCAGCTTCCAGGGGAACACTGAAGCTTTCTTT
CDR3: CASSFQGNTEAFF

V: TRBV28
size: .
J: TRBJ1-2
D: TRBD1
DNA: TGTGCCAGCAGCCCTGGGACAGGGGAACTTCATGGCTACACCTTC
CDR3: CASSPGTGELHGYTF

V: TRBV30
size: .
J: TRBJ2-1
D: .
DNA: TGTGCCTGGGCTGTGGGGGGGCTCCTCTATGAGCAGTTCTTC
CDR3: CAWAVGGLLYEQFF

V: TRBV28
size: .
J: TRBJ2-7
D: TRBD2
DNA: TGTGCCAGCAGTTCTTGGGACAGCGGACTAGCGGGAGACTACGAGCAGTACTTC
CDR3: CASSSWDSGLAGDYEQYF

V: TRBV9
size: .
J: TRBJ2-3
D: TRBD1
DNA: TGTGCCAGCAGCTTGACCGGGACAGGGATCCCAGATACGCAGTATTTT
CDR3: CASSLTGTGIPDTQYF

V: TRBV7-3
size: .
J: TRBJ2-2
D: TRBD2
DNA: TGTGCCAGCAGCCTGAGCGGGAGCGGCGGGGAGCTGTTTTTT
CDR3: CASSLSGSGGELFF